This TCR beta chain was captured in a study of cytomegalovirus exposure and HLA in healthy donors. It was with 60 Vbeta and 13 Jbeta primers that the PCR ran. Per the original methods: In a later analysis, some 11 million of 65 million to 90 million unique beta chains occurred in at least two donors. The assay was immunoSEQ multiplex PCR, and TCRdb's table has in-frame clones only and misses some. V and J calls and clone size are given by that table; D and trimming were obtained from the DNA. The sample gives about 150,000 clones, roughly 80% of which show up once; around 3.3% is in the top ten. Comments on this clone: Its antigen is unidentified.

CDR3 length: 16 residues. Overall study results and limits: A later analysis, which compared TCR beta chains of equal frequency, found the HLA-associated ones more clonally expanded.

This TCR was recovered from a woman aged 40 to 50 in good health and CMV-seronegative. The chain recombines TRBV21-1 with TRBJ1-1; TRBD1 was called by the table and not checked on the DNA. TRBV21-1 is listed as a pseudogene. Sequencing was done on a sample of PBMCs. The CDR3 DNA sequence: TGTGCCAGCAGCATGGGACAGGGGAAGTGGGACACTGAAGCTTTCTTT. Translation gives CASSMGQGKWDTEAFF.